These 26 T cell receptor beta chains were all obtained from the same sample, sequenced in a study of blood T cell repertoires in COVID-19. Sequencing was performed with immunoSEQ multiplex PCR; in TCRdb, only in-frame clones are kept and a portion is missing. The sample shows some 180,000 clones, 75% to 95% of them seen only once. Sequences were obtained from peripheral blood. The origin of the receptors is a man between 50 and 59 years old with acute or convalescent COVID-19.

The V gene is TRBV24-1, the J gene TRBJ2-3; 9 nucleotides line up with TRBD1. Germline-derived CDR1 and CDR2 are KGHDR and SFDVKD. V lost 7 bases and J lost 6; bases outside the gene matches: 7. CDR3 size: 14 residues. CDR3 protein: CATRTTGGTDTQYF. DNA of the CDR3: TGTGCCACCAGAACGACAGGGGGGACGGATACGCAGTATTTT.

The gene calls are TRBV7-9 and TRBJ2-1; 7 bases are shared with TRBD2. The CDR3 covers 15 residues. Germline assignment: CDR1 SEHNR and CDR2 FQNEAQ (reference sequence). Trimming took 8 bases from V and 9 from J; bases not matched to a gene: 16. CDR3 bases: TGTGCCAGCCGAAAGGCGGCGGGAGATACTGGTGAGCAGTTCTTC. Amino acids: CASRKAAGDTGEQFF.

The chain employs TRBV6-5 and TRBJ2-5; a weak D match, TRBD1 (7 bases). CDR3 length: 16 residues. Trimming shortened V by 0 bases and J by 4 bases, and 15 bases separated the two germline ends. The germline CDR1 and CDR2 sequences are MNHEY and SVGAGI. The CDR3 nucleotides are TGTGCCAGCAGTTACTCGAGGGCGGGACAGCGAGAGACCCAGTACTTC. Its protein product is CASSYSRAGQRETQYF.

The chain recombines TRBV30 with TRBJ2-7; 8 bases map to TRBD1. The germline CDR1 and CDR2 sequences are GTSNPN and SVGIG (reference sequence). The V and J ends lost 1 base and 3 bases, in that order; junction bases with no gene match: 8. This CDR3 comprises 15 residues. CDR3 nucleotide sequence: TGTGCCTGGAGTGCTGACAGGGGAAGAGACTACGAGCAGTACTTC. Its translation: CAWSADRGRDYEQYF.

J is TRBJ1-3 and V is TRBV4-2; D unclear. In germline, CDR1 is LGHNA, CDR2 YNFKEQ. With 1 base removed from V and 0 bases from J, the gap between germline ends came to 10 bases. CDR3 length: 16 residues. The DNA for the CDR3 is TGTGCCAGCAGCCAAGGATTAGGGAGCTCTGGAAACACCATATATTTT. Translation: CASSQGLGSSGNTIYF.

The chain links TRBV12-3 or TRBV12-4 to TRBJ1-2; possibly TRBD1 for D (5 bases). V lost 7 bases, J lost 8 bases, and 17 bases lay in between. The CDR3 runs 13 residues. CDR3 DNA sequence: TGTGCCAGCACCTCGGACAACCCCAGGGGCTACACCTTC. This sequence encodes CASTSDNPRGYTF.

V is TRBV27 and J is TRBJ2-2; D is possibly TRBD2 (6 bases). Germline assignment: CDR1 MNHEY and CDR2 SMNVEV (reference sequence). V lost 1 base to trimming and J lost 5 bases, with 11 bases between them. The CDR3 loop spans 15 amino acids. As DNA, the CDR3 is TGTGCCAGCAGTTTATTCGTCGGAGGGACCGGGGAGCTGTTTTTT. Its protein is CASSLFVGGTGELFF.

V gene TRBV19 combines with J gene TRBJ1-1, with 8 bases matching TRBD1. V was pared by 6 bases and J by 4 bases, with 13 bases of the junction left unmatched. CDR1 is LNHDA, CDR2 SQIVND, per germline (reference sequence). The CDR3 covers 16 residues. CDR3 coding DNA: TGTGCCAGTAGGAGGGGACAGGCAAATTTGGGCACTGAAGCTTTCTTT. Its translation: CASRRGQANLGTEAFF.

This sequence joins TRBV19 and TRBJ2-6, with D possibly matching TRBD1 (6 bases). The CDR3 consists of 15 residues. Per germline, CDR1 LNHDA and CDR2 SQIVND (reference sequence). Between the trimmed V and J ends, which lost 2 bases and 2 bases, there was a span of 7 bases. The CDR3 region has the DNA TGTGCCAGTAGTATACAGGGGACTGGGGCCAACGTCCTGACTTTC. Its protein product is CASSIQGTGANVLTF.

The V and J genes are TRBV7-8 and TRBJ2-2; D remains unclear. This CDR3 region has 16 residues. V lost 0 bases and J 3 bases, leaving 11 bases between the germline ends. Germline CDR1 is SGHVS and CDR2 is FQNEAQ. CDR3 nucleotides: TGTGCCAGCAGCTTAGCCCAGGCTGTCCACACCGGGGAGCTGTTTTTT. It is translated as CASSLAQAVHTGELFF.

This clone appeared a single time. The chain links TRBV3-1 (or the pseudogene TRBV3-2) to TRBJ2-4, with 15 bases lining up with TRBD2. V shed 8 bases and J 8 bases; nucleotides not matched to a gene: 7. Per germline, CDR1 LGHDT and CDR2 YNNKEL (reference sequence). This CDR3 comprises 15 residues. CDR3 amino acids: CASGLAGGSSDIQYF. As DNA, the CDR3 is TGTGCCAGCGGACTAGCGGGGGGGTCGTCAGACATTCAGTACTTC.

In nucleotides, the CDR3 is TGTGCCAGCAGTGATCTCGCCTACGAGCAGTACGTC. The encoded protein is CASSDLAYEQYV. The gene calls are TRBV6-1 and TRBJ2-7; no clear D. The CDR3 extends over 12 amino acids. The V and J ends lost 3 bases and 2 bases respectively, with 5 bases between them. Germline CDR1 and CDR2: MNHNS and SASEGT.

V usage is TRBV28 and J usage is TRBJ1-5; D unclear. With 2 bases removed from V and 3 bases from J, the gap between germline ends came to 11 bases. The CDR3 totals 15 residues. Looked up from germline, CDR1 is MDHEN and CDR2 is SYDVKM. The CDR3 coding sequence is TGTGCCAGCAGTTTACGGGGAGGGCCCAATCAGCCCCAGCATTTT. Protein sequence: CASSLRGGPNQPQHF.

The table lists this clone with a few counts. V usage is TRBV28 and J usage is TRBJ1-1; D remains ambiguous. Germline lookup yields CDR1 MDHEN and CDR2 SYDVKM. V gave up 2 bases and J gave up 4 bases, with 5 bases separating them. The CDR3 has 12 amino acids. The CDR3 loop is CASSLMSTEAFF. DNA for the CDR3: TGTGCCAGCAGTTTAATGAGCACTGAAGCTTTCTTT.

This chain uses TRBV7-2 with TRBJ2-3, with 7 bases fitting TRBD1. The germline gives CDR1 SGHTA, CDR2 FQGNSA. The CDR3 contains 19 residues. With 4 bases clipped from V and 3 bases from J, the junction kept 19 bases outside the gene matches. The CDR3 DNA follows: TGTGCCAGCAGCTCGGGACAGAAAGTCCTCCGTCTTCGTACAGATACGCAGTATTTT. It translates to CASSSGQKVLRLRTDTQYF. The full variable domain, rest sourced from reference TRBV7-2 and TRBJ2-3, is GAGVSQSPSNKVTEKGKDVELRCDPISGHTALYWYRQSLGQGLEFLIYFQGNSAPDKSGLPSDRFSAERTGGSVSTLTIQRTQQEDSAVYLCASSSGQKVLRLRTDTQYFGPGTRLTVL.

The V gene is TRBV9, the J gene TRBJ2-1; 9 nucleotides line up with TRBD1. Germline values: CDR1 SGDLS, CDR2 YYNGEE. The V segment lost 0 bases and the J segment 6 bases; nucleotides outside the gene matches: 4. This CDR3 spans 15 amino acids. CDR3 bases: TGTGCCAGCAGCGTAGGGGGACAGGGAAGCAATGAGCAGTTCTTC. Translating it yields CASSVGGQGSNEQFF.

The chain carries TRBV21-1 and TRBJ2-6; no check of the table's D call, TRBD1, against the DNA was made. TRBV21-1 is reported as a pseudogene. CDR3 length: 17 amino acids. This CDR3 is CASSSRDRNSGANVLTF. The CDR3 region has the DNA TGTGCCAGCAGCAGCCGGGACAGGAACTCTGGGGCCAACGTCCTGACTTTC.

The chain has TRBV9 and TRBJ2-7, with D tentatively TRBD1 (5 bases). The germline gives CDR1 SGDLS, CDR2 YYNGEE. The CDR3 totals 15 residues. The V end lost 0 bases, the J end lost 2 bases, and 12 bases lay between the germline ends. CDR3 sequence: CASSVGGGAPYEQYF. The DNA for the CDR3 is TGTGCCAGCAGCGTAGGAGGTGGGGCCCCCTACGAGCAGTACTTC.

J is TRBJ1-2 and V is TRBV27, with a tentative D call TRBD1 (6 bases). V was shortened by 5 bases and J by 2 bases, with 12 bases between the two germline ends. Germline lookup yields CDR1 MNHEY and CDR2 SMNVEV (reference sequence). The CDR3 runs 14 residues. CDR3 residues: CASSTKQGNYGYTF. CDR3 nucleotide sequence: TGTGCCAGCAGTACCAAACAGGGAAACTATGGCTACACCTTC.

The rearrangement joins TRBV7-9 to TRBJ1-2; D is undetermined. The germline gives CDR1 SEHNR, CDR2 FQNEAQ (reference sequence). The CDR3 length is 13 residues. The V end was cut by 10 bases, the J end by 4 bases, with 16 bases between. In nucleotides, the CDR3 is TGTGCCACCTCCACAGAGAGTAGCTATGGCTACACCTTC. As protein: CATSTESSYGYTF.

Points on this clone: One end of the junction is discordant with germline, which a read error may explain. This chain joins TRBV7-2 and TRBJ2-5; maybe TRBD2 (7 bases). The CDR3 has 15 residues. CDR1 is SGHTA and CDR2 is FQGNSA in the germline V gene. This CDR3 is CASTLRAAGAETQYF. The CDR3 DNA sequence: TGTGCCAGCACCTTAAGAGCGGCGGGGGCAGAGACCCAGTACTTC.

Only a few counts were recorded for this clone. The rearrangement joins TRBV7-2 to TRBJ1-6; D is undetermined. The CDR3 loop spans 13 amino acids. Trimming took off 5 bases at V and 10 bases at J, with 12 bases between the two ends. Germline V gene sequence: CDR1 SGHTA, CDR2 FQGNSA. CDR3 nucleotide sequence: TGTGCCAGCAGCCAACCCGGGGAATCACCCCTCCACTTT. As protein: CASSQPGESPLHF.

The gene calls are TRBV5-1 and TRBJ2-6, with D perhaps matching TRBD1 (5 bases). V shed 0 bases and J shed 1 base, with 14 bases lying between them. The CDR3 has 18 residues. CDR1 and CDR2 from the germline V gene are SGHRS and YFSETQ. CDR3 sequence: CASSLEGHPKSGANVLTF. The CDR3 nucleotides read TGCGCCAGCAGCTTGGAAGGACACCCGAAGTCTGGGGCCAACGTCCTGACTTTC. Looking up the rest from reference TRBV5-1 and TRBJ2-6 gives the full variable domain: KAGVTQTPRYLIKTRGQQVTLSCSPISGHRSVSWYQQTPGQGLQFLFEYFSETQRNKGNFPGRFSGRQFSNSRSEMNVSTLELGDSALYLCASSLEGHPKSGANVLTFGAGSRLTVL.

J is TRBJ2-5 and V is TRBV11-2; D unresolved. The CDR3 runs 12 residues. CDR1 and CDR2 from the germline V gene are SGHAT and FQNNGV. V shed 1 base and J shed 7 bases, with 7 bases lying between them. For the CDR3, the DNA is TGTGCCAGCAGCTTAGTCCGTCCGACCCAGTACTTC. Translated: CASSLVRPTQYF.

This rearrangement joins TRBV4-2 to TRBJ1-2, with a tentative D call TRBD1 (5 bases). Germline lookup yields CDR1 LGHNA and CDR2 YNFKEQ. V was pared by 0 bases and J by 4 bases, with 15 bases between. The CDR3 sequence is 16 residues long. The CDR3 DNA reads TGTGCCAGCAGCCAAGATCAGTATGGGGGGACCTATGGCTACACCTTC. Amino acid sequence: CASSQDQYGGTYGYTF.

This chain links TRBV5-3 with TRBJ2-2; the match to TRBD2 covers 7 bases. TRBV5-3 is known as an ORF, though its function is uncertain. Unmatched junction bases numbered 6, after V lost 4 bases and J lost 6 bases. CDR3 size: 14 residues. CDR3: CARSKAGFAGELFF. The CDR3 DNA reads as TGTGCCAGAAGCAAAGCGGGGTTCGCCGGGGAGCTGTTTTTT.